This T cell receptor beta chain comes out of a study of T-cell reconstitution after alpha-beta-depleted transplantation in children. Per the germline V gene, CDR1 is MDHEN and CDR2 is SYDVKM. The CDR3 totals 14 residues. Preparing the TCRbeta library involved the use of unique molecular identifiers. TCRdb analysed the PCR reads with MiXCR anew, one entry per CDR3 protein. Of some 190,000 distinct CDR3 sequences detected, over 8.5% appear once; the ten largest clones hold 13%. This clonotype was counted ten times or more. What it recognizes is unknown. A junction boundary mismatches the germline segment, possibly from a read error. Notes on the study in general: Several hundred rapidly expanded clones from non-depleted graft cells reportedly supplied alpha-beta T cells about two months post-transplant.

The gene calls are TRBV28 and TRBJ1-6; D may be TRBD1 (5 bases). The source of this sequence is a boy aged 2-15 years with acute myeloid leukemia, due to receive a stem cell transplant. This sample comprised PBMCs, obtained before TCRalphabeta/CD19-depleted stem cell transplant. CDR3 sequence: CASSSGTTNSPFHF. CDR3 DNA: TGTGCCAGCAGCTCCGGGACTACTAATTCACCCTTCCACTTT.